This T cell receptor (beta chain) was retrieved from a study of Ad26.COV2.S vaccination and SARS-CoV-2 variants. The overall study: Vaccine-arm donor from the placebo-controlled COV1001 Ad26.COV2.S trial.

Indicated treatment: roughly 18 received Ad26.COV2.S at low or high dose, single or two shots; five or six received placebo; per-sample allocation not given. Day 63 after the first injection of vaccine or placebo was the sampling time. The CDR3 covers 14 residues. Trimming removed 0 bases at V and 3 bases at J, with 9 bases between. CDR1 and CDR2 from the germline V gene are SGHRS and YFSETQ. Profiling relied on immunoSEQ multiplex PCR, and the TCRdb table lists in-frame clones only, not all of them. The data show 450,000 to 550,000 clones, 80% to 90% seen once. This clonotype was obtained from a person between 18 and 65 years old who received the Ad26.COV2.S COVID-19 vaccine or a placebo. J is TRBJ1-2 and V is TRBV5-1, with D hard to call. The sequencing used peripheral blood, collected in a trial of Ad26.COV2.S vaccine versus placebo. CDR3 amino acids: CASSLVGIDYGYTF. CDR3 bases: TGCGCCAGCAGCTTGGTAGGGATCGACTATGGCTACACCTTC.